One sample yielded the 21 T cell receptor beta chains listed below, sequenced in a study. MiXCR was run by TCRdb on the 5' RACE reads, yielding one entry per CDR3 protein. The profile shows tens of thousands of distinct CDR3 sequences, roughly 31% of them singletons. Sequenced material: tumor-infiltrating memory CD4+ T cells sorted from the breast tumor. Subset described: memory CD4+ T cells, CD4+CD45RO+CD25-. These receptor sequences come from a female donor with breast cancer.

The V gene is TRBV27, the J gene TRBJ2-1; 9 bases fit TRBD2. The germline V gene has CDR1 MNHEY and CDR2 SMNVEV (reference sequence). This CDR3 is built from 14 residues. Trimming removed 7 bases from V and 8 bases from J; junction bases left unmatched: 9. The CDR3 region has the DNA TGTGCCAGCAAACCGGGACTAGCCGGGTATGAGCAGTTCTTC. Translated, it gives CASKPGLAGYEQFF.

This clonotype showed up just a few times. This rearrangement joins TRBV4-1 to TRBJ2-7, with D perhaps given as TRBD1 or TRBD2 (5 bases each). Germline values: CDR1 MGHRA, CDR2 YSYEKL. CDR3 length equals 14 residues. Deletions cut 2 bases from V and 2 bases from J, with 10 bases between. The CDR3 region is CASSQRDGPYEQYF. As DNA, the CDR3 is TGCGCCAGCAGCCAAAGGGACGGGCCCTACGAGCAGTACTTC.

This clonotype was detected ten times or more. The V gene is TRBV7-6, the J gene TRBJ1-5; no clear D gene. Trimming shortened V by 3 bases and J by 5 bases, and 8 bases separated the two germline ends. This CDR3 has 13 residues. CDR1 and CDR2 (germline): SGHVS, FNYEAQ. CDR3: CASSLGGDQPQHF. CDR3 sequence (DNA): TGTGCCAGCAGCTTGGGCGGTGATCAGCCCCAGCATTTT.

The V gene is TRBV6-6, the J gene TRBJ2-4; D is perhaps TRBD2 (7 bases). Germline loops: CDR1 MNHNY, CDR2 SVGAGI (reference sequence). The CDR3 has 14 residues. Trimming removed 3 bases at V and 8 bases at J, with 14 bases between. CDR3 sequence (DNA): TGTGCCAGCAGTTATACCGGGGGGCGAGACATTCAGTACTTC. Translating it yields CASSYTGGRDIQYF.

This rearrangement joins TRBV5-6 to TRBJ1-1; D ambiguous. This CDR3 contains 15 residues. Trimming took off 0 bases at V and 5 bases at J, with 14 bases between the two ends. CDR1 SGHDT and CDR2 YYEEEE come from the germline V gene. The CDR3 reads CASSLALDFKTEAFF. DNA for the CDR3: TGTGCCAGCAGCTTGGCTTTGGACTTCAAGACTGAAGCTTTCTTT.

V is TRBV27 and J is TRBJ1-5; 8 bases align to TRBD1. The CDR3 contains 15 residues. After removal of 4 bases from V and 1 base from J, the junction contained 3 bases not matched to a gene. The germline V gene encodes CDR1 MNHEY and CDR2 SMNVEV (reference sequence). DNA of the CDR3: TGTGCCAGCAGTTCTGACAGGGGAAGCAATCAGCCCCAGCATTTT. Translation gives CASSSDRGSNQPQHF.

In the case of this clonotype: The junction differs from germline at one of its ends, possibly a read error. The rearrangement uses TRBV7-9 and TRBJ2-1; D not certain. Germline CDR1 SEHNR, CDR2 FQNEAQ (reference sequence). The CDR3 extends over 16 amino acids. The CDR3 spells CASSAQGFSSHNEQFF. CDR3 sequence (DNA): TGTGCCAGCAGCGCCCAAGGCTTTAGCTCCCACAATGAGCAGTTCTTC.

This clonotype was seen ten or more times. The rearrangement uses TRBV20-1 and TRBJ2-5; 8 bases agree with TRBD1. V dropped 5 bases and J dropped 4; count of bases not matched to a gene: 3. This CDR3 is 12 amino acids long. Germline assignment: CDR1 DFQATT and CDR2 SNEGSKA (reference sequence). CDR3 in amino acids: CSAPDRGETQYF. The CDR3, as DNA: TGCAGTGCTCCTGACAGGGGAGAGACCCAGTACTTC.

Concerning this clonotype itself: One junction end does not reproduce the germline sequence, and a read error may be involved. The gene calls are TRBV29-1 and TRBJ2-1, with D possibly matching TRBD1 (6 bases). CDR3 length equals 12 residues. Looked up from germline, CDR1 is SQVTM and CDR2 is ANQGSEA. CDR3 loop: CSPGTYSGAQVF. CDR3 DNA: TGCAGCCCAGGGACGTACTCAGGGGCGCAGGTCTTC.

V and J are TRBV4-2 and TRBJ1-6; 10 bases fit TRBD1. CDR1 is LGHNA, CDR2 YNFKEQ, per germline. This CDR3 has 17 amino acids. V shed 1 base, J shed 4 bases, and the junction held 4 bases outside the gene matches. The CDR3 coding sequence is TGTGCCAGCAGCCAAGTCGGGGACAGGGGTTATAATTCACCCCTCCACTTT. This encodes CASSQVGDRGYNSPLHF.

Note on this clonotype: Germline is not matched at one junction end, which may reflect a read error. The chain's CDR3 is CARGDSSGANVLTF. The CDR3 nucleotides read TGTGCCAGGGGGGACAGCTCTGGTGCCAACGTCCTGACTTTC. The chain employs TRBV2 and TRBJ2-6; 7 bases map to TRBD1. CDR3 length equals 14 residues. In germline, CDR1 is SNHLY, CDR2 FYNNEI. The variable domain in full, completed from reference TRBV2 and TRBJ2-6, reads EPEVTQTPSHQVTQMGQEVILRCVPISNHLYFYWYRQILGQKVEFLVSFYNNEISEKSEIFDDQFSVERPDGSNFTLKIRSTKLEDSAMYFCARGDSSGANVLTFGAGSRLTVL.

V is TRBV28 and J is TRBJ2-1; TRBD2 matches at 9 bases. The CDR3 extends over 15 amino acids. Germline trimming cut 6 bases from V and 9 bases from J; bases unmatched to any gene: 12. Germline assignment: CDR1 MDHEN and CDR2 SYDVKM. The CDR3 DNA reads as TGTGCCAGCAGGGGGGGGGTAGCGGGAGAAGGTGAGCAGTTCTTC. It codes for CASRGGVAGEGEQFF.

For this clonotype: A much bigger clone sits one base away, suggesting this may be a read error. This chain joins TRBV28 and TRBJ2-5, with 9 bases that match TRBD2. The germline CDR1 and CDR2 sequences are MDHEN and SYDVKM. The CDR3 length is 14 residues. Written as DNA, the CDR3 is TGTACCAGCAGGACAGCGGGGGGCTGGGAGACCCAGTACTTC. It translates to CTSRTAGGWETQYF. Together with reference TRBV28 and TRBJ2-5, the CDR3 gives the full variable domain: DVKVTQSSRYLVKRTGEKVFLECVQDMDHENMFWYRQDPGLGLRLIYFSYDVKMKEKGDIPEGYSVSREKKERFSLILESASTNQTSMYLCTSRTAGGWETQYFGPGTRLLVL.

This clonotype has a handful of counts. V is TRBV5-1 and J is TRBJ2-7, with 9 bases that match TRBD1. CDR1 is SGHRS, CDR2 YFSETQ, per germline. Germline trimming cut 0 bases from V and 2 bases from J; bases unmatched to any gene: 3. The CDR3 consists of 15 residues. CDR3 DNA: TGCGCCAGCAGCTTGGAATGGACAGGGGCCTACGAGCAGTACTTC. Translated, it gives CASSLEWTGAYEQYF.

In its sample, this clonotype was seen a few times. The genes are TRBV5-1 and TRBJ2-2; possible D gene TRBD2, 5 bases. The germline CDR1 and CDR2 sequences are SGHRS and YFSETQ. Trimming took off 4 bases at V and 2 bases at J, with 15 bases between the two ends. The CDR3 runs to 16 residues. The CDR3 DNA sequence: TGCGCCAGCAGCCCCTGGCCAGCGGACAACACCGGGGAGCTGTTTTTT. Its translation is CASSPWPADNTGELFF.

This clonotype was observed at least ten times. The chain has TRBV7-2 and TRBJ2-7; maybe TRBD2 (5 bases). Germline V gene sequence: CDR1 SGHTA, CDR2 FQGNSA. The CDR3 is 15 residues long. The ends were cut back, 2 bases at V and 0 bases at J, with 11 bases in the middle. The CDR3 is CASSLYIGGSYEQYF. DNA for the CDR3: TGTGCCAGCAGCTTATATATCGGAGGCTCCTACGAGCAGTACTTC.

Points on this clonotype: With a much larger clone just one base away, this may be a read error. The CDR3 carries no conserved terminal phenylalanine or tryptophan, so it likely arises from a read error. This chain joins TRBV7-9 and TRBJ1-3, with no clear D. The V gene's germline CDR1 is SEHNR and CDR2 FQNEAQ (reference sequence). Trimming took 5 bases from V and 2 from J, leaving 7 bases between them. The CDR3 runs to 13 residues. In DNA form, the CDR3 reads TGTGCCAGCAGCCGGAACGCTGGAAACACCATATATTTA. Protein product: CASSRNAGNTIYL.

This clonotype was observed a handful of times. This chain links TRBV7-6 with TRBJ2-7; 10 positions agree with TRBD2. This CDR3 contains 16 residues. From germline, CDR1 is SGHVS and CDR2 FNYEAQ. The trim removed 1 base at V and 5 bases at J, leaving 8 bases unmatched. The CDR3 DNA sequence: TGTGCCAGCAGCTTAGTTAGCAGCGGGAGGGTCCACGAGCAGTACTTC. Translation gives CASSLVSSGRVHEQYF.

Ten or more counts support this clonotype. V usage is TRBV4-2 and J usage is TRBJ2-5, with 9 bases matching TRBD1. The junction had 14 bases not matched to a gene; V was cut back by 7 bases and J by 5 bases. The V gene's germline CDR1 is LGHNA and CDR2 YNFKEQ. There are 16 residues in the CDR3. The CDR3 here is CASTTGFGTGRETQYF. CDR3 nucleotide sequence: TGTGCCAGCACCACAGGATTCGGGACAGGGAGGGAGACCCAGTACTTC.

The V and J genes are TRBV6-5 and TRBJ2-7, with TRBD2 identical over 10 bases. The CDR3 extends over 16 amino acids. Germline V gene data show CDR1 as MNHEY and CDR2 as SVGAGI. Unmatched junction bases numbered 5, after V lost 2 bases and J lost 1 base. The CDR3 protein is CASSYKSGRVSYEQYF. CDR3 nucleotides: TGTGCCAGCAGTTACAAGAGCGGGAGGGTTTCCTACGAGCAGTACTTC.

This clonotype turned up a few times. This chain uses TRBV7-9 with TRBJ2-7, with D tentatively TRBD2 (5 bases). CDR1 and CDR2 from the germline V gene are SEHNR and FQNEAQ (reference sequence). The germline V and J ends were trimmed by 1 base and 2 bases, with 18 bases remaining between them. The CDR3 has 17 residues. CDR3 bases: TGTGCCAGCAGCTTAGGACCCCAAGGACTCCTGGCCTACGAGCAGTACTTC. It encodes CASSLGPQGLLAYEQYF.